Detailed here is one T cell receptor beta chain. Its antigen is unidentified. Sequenced with the Oncomine TCR Beta short-read assay was DNA taken from cultured CD4+ T cells. In TCRdb, the PCR reads were re-called with MiXCR into one record per CDR3 protein. There are approximately 4,600 distinct CDR3 sequences in the sample; 45% to 70% occur only once, and 40% lies in the top ten. This entry is derived from a study of vaccination and CD4 T cells after COVID-19. Background on the study: Following dose two, a median about 65 days (range 14 to 241) passed before post-vaccine samples were taken.

The ends were cut back, 0 bases at V and 4 bases at J, with 14 bases in the middle. This CDR3 has 16 amino acids. Germline assignment: CDR1 MGHRA and CDR2 YSYEKL. Sample treatment: approximately 9-day PBMC culture with coronavirus spike peptide pools or control peptides (ViraFEST assay). Pre-COVID-19 pandemic sampling (2011-2018) yielded the unexposed donor's CD4+ T cells. The V and J genes are TRBV4-1 and TRBJ2-3; D gene unclear. The sample taken for sequencing was CD4+ T cells from blood, cultured in vitro. This sequence was found in a human donor in good health. CDR3 DNA: TGCGCCAGCAGCCAAGACGGGCCGCCCGCCCCAGATACGCAGTATTTT. As protein: CASSQDGPPAPDTQYF.